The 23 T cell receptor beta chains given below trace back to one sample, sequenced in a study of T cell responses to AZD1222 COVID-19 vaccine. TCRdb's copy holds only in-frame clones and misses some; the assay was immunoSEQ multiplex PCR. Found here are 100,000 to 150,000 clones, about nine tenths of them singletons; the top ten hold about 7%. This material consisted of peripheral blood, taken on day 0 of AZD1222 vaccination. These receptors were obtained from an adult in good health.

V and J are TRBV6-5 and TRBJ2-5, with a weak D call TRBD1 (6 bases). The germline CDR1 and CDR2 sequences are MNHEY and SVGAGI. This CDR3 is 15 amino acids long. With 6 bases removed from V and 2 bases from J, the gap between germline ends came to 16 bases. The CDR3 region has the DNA TGTGCCAGCAGCCCCTGGGGGCAGGAACAAGAGACCCAGTACTTC. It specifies CASSPWGQEQETQYF.

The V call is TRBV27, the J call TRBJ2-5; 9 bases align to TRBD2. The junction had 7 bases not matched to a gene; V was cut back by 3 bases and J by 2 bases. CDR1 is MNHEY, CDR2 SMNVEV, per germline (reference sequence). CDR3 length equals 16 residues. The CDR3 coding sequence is TGTGCCAGCAGTTTTGGCAGCGGGAGGTCGCAAGAGACCCAGTACTTC. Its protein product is CASSFGSGRSQETQYF.

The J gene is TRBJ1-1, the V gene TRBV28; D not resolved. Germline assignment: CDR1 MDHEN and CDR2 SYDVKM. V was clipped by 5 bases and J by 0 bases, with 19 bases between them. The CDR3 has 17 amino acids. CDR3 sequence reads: CASSHLRWTPMNTEAFF. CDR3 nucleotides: TGTGCCAGCAGTCACCTCCGCTGGACCCCCATGAACACTGAAGCTTTCTTT.

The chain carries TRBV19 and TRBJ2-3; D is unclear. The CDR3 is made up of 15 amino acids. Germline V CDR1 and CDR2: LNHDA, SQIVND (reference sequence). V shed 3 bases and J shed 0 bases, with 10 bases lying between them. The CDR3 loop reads CASSISPASTDTQYF. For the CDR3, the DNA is TGTGCCAGTAGTATTTCCCCGGCTAGCACAGATACGCAGTATTTT.

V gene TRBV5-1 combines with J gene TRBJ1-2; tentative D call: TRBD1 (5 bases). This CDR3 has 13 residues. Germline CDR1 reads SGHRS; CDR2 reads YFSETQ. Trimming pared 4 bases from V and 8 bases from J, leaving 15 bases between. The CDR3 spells CASSTGPEGGYTF. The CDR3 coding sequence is TGCGCCAGCAGCACGGGACCTGAGGGAGGCTACACCTTC.

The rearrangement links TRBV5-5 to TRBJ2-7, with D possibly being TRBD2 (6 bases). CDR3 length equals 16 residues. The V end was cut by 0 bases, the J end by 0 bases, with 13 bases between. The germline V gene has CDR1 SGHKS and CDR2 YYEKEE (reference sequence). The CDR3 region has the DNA TGTGCCAGCAGCTTGGCTGGCGCGGGGATCTCCTACGAGCAGTACTTC. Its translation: CASSLAGAGISYEQYF. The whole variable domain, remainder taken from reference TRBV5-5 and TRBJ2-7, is DAGVTQSPTHLIKTRGQQVTLRCSPISGHKSVSWYQQVLGQGPQFIFQYYEKEERGRGNFPDRFSARQFPNYSSELNVNALLLGDSALYLCASSLAGAGISYEQYFGPGTRLTVT.

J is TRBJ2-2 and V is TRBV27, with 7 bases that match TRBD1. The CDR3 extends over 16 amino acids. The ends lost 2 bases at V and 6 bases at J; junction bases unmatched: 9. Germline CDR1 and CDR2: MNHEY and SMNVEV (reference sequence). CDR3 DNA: TGTGCCAGCAGTTTACGGCGACAGGGATCGGCCGGGGAGCTGTTTTTT. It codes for CASSLRRQGSAGELFF.

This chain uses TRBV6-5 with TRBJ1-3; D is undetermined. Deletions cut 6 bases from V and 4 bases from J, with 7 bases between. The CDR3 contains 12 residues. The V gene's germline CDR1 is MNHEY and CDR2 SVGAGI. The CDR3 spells CASRSQGNTIYF. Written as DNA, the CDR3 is TGTGCCAGCAGGTCACAGGGAAACACCATATATTTT.

Here the CDR3 DNA reads TGTGCCACCTCTGACGGACCTGTGGGGATTCAGTACTTC. Protein product: CATSDGPVGIQYF. The chain is built from TRBV15 and TRBJ2-4; D remains unclear. Trimming removed 8 bases at V and 10 bases at J, with 18 bases between. This CDR3 region has 13 residues. Per germline, CDR1 LNHNV and CDR2 YYDKDF (reference sequence).

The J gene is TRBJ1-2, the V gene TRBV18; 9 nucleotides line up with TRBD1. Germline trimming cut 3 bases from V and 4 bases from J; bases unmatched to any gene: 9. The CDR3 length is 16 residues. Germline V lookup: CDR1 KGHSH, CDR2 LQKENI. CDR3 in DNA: TGTGCCAGCTCACCTTTGATCGCGGGACAGGGCTATGGCTACACCTTC. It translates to CASSPLIAGQGYGYTF.

CDR3: CATSEHSGTSTDTQYF. CDR3 sequence (DNA): TGTGCCACCAGTGAGCATAGCGGGACTAGCACAGATACGCAGTATTTT. This chain uses TRBV24-1 with TRBJ2-3; 8 nucleotides match TRBD2. V trimming: 4 bases; J trimming: 0 bases; junction bases outside the gene matches: 5. Germline V CDR1 and CDR2: KGHDR, SFDVKD. The CDR3 runs 16 residues.

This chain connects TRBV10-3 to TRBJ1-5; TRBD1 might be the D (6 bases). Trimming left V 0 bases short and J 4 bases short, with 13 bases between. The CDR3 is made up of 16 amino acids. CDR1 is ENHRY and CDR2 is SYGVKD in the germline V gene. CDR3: CAISESSGVGNQPQHF. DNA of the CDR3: TGTGCCATCAGTGAGTCGTCAGGGGTAGGGAATCAGCCCCAGCATTTT.

The CDR3 bases are TGCAGCGTTGACAGGAGTAGAAACTATGGCTACACCTTC. It is translated as CSVDRSRNYGYTF. The V call is TRBV29-1, the J call TRBJ1-2; no clear D. V was shortened by 3 bases and J by 2 bases, with 10 bases between the two germline ends. There are 13 residues in the CDR3. Germline V gene sequence: CDR1 SQVTM, CDR2 ANQGSEA.

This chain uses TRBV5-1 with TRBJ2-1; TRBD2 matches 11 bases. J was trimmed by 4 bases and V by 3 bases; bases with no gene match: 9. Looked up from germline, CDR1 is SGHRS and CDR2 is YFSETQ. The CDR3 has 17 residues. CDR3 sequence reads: CASSSNLLAGGYNEQFF. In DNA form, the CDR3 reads TGCGCCAGCAGCTCGAATCTTCTAGCGGGAGGTTACAATGAGCAGTTCTTC.

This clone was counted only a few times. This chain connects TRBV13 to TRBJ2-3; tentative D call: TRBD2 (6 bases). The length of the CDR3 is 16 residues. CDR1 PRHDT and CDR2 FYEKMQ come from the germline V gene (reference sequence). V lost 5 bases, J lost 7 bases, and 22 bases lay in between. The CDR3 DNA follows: TGTGCCAGCAGCCCTCCGGGGGTTACTGGAGCCCATACGCAGTATTTT. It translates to CASSPPGVTGAHTQYF.

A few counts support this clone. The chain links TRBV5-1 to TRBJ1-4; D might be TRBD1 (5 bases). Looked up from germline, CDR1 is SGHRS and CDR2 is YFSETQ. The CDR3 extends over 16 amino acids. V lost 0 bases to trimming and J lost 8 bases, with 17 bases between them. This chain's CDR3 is CASSLDPGRVEEKLFF. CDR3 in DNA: TGCGCCAGCAGCTTGGACCCAGGGCGGGTCGAAGAAAAACTGTTTTTT. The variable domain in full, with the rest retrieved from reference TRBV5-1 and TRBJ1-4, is KAGVTQTPRYLIKTRGQQVTLSCSPISGHRSVSWYQQTPGQGLQFLFEYFSETQRNKGNFPGRFSGRQFSNSRSEMNVSTLELGDSALYLCASSLDPGRVEEKLFFGSGTQLSVL.

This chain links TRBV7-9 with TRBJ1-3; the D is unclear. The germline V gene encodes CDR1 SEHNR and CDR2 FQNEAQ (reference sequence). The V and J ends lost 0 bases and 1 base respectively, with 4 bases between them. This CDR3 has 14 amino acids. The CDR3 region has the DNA TGTGCCAGCAGCTTAGCAGGGTCTGGAAACACCATATATTTT. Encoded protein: CASSLAGSGNTIYF.

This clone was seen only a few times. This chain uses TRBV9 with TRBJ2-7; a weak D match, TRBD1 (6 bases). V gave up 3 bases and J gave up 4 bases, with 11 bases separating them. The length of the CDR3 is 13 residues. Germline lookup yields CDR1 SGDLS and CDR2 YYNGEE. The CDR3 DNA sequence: TGTGCCAGCAGCGCTTCAGGGGCTTACGAGCAGTACTTC. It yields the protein CASSASGAYEQYF.

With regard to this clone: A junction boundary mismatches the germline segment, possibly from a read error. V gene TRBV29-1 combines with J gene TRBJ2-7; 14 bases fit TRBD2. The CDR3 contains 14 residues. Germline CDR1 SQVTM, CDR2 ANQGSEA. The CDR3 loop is CSVGTSGSSNEQYF. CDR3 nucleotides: TGCAGCGTGGGGACTAGCGGGAGCTCCAACGAGCAGTACTTC.

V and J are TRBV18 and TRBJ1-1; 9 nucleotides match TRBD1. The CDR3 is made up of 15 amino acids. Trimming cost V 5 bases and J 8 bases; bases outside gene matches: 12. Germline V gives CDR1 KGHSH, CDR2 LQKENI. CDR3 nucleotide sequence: TGTGCCAGCTCATCGGGACAGGGAGGGCGTACCGAAGCTTTCTTT. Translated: CASSSGQGGRTEAFF.

In nucleotides, the CDR3 is TGTGCCAGCAGTGAAGACGGTAGCGGGAGTAATGAGCAGTTCTTC. This encodes CASSEDGSGSNEQFF. The chain carries TRBV6-1 and TRBJ2-1, with 9 bases that match TRBD2. V dropped 1 base and J dropped 7; count of bases not matched to a gene: 5. CDR3 size: 15 residues. Germline CDR1 MNHNS, CDR2 SASEGT.

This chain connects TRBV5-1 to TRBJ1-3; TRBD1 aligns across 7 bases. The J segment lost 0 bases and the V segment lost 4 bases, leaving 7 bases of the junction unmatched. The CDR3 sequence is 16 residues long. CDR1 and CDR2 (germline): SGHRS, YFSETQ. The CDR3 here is CASSARGQASGNTIYF. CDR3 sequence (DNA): TGCGCCAGCAGCGCTCGAGGACAGGCCTCTGGAAACACCATATATTTT.

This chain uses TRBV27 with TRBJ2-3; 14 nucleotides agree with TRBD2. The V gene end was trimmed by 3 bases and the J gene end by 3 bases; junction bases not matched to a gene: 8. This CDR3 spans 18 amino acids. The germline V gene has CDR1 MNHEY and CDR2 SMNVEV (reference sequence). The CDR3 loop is CASSFLPGTSGSTDTQYF. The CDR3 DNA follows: TGTGCCAGCAGTTTTTTACCTGGGACTAGCGGGAGTACAGATACGCAGTATTTT.